There are many counts of the clone carrying this T cell receptor (beta chain). Its specificity is not known. Germline CDR1 SGHTA, CDR2 FQGNSA. The CDR3 is made up of 16 amino acids. Unmatched junction bases numbered 9, after V lost 6 bases and J lost 6 bases. TCR beta cDNA libraries included unique molecular identifiers. Each CDR3 protein gets one entry after TCRdb re-called the PCR reads with MiXCR. The sample lists roughly 730,000 distinct CDR3 sequences, 30% occurring once. This entry belongs to a study of post-analysis software for immune sequencing data. Whole-study context: Some patients lacked subtype; others had relapsing-remitting, secondary progressive or progressive-relapsing disease.

Study observations and caveats: Relative to controls, patients had five TRBV segments at higher frequency, with TRBV5-6, TRBV5-1 and TRBV20-1 among these. F measure showed strong co-clustering of same-batch samples.

The sequence was obtained from a girl aged 10 to 17 with multiple sclerosis. The chain carries TRBV7-2 and TRBJ2-2, with 11 bases aligning to TRBD2. Material: blood. CDR3 bases: TGTGCCAGCAGTACTACTAGCGGGAGCATGTCCGGGGAGCTGTTTTTT. It is translated as CASSTTSGSMSGELFF.